These T cell receptor beta chains were read from a single sample in a study of blood T cell repertoires in COVID-19. Assay: immunoSEQ multiplex PCR; the TCRdb copy retains only in-frame clones and omits some. Counted here are under 20,000 clones, over 80% occurring once; the ten biggest clones make up over 6.5%. The sample consisted of peripheral blood. These receptors were obtained from a human donor in a cohort sampled during active COVID-19. The donor label of this sample is uncertain. The CDR3 runs from the conserved cysteine through the conserved F or W.

J gene | V gene | CDR3 protein
TRBJ2-5 | TRBV29-1 | CSVAGVRETQYF
TRBJ1-2 | TRBV28 | CASSLAGNYGYTF
TRBJ1-2 | TRBV6-5 | CASSLGPWDYGYTF
TRBJ2-1 | TRBV7-9 | CASSSRDNEQFF
TRBJ2-5 | TRBV7-9 | CASSPGLAGQETQYF
TRBJ1-2 | TRBV5-1 | CASSLIPTGGDGYTF
TRBJ1-6 | TRBV18 | CASSPAVNSPLHF
TRBJ1-1 | TRBV6-4 | CASSPDGGITEAFF
TRBJ2-7 | TRBV27 | CASSLAPGSPPYEQYF
TRBJ2-5 | TRBV5-1 | CASSSTPKETQYF
TRBJ1-6 | TRBV5-1 | CASSLVGDSPLHF
TRBJ2-5 | TRBV5-8 | CASSPITRETQYF
TRBJ2-5 | TRBV28 | CASSSRGIGQETQYF
TRBJ2-6 | TRBV7-2 | CASSQGGALGANVLTF
TRBJ1-2 | TRBV7-2 | CASSLGGRVLNYGYTF
TRBJ2-2 | TRBV3-1/TRBV3-2 | CASSEYLAGGPYIGELFF
TRBJ1-1 | TRBV5-1 | CASSLQGAGTEAFF
TRBJ1-2 | TRBV9 | CASSVGGDYGYTF
TRBJ1-5 | TRBV3-1/TRBV3-2 | CASSQNRGQPQHF
TRBJ2-3 | TRBV27 | CASSGIQDLLAGGPGDTQYF
TRBJ2-7 | TRBV5-1 | CASSAAGTLSYEQYF
TRBJ1-1 | TRBV7-9 | CASSPRRTGGGAEAFF
TRBJ2-1 | TRBV24-1 | CATSDKQGNEQFF
TRBJ2-7 | TRBV18 | CASSPPSQGGREQYF
TRBJ2-7 | TRBV30 | CAWSPDLGQGKYEQYF
TRBJ2-1 | TRBV3-1/TRBV3-2 | CASSHRVRRLAASSYNEQFF
TRBJ2-3 | TRBV10-2 | CASKPYATDTQYF
TRBJ2-1 | TRBV5-1 | CASSSGLAGEQFF